This T cell receptor beta chain was identified during a study of graft-versus-host responses after intestinal transplantation. A remark on this clone: Its antigen remains unknown.

Libraries were prepared by immunoSEQ multiplex PCR; TCRdb keeps only in-frame clonotypes and omits some of them. The data show about 51,000 clones, approximately 88% seen once. The CDR3 is 19 amino acids. The V and J ends lost 0 bases and 0 bases respectively, with 18 bases between them. CDR1 and CDR2 from the germline V gene are SGDLS and YYNGEE. This rearrangement joins TRBV9 to TRBJ2-2; D perhaps matches TRBD2 (7 bases). The receptor comes from a human donor who was the organ donor for an intestinal transplant. The sequenced sample was unstimulated CD4+ T cells sorted from spleen or lymph node cells, obtained before transplant. The CDR3 loop reads CASSVGRGGRSANTGELFF. The CDR3 DNA follows: TGTGCCAGCAGCGTAGGGAGGGGGGGGAGGAGCGCGAACACCGGGGAGCTGTTTTTT. The complete variable domain, with remaining parts taken from reference TRBV9 and TRBJ2-2, reads DSGVTQTPKHLITATGQRVTLRCSPRSGDLSVYWYQQSLDQGLQFLIQYYNGEERAKGNILERFSAQQFPDLHSELNLSSLELGDSALYFCASSVGRGGRSANTGELFFGEGSRLTVL.